The clone carrying this TCR beta chain was detected only a few times. No antigen is known for it. CDR3 size: 14 residues. V was shortened by 1 base and J by 3 bases, with 8 bases between the two germline ends. In germline, CDR1 is SNHLY, CDR2 FYNNEI. TCRdb re-called the reads through MiXCR, storing one row per CDR3 protein. The sample includes around 630,000 distinct CDR3 sequences, approximately 24% of them seen just once. The data were taken from a study of T cell repertoires in cytomegalovirus infection. About the study: From public TCR beta signatures came an indication of both CMV infection and matching HLA type.

Overall study results and limits: Cumulative public TCR beta family frequency identified carriers of CMV plus the relevant HLA. HLA-C-restricted CMV clonotypes gave the most frequent clonotype in two of eight donors.

The origin of this receptor is a human donor in good health (CMV status not recorded). Some clones in this sample may be carry-over from other donors' samples. V and J are TRBV2 and TRBJ2-3; possibly TRBD1 for D (5 bases). The specimen sequenced was CD8+ T cells from PBMCs. The CDR3 is CASSEGTSTDTQYF. The CDR3, as DNA: TGTGCCAGCAGTGAAGGGACAAGTACAGATACGCAGTATTTT.